One and the same sample provided the 13 T cell receptor beta chains below, sequenced in a study of blood T cell repertoires in COVID-19 (dated by TCRdb to the early 2020s). The library came from the immunoSEQ multiplex PCR assay. TCRdb provides this immuneACCESS table in a form limited to in-frame rearrangements. Some clones are lacking; in checked studies, under half of them reflect an unresolved V gene, and why the rest are absent is not known. For this sample there are 150,000 to 200,000 clones; over 90% appear just once. 0.45% to 0.65% of the sample is held by the ten biggest clonotypes. Sequencing input: peripheral blood. The receptors were sampled from a man aged 50 or older with acute or convalescent COVID-19.

V is TRBV7-2 and J is TRBJ2-1, with TRBD2 matching 8 bases. The germline CDR1 and CDR2 sequences are SGHTA and FQGNSA. The CDR3 is 15 amino acids. J was trimmed by 9 bases and V by 4 bases; bases with no gene match: 11. CDR3 coding DNA: TGTGCCAGCAGCTCGGTCTCCGGGAGGGAAGTTGAGCAGTTCTTC. This codes for CASSSVSGREVEQFF.

The genes are TRBV11-1 and TRBJ1-1, with unresolved D. There are 13 residues in the CDR3. Germline V gives CDR1 SGHAT, CDR2 FQDESV (reference sequence). V dropped 1 base and J dropped 4 bases, with 7 bases sitting between them. The CDR3 is CASSLGQATEAFF. The DNA of the CDR3 is TGTGCCAGCAGCTTAGGTCAGGCCACTGAAGCTTTCTTT.

The chain is built from TRBV7-8 and TRBJ2-5; possibly TRBD2 for D (5 bases). The CDR3 contains 16 residues. From germline, CDR1 is SGHVS and CDR2 FQNEAQ. V dropped 5 bases and J dropped 4 bases, with 20 bases sitting between them. The CDR3 bases are TGTGCCAGCAGCACCCGTCCAGGAGACTACAGAGAGACCCAGTACTTC. This codes for CASSTRPGDYRETQYF. Combining the CDR3 with reference TRBV7-8 and TRBJ2-5 gives the whole variable domain GAGVSQSPRYKVAKRGQDVALRCDPISGHVSLFWYQQALGQGPEFLTYFQNEAQLDKSGLPSDRFFAERPEGSVSTLKIQRTQQEDSAVYLCASSTRPGDYRETQYFGPGTRLLVL.

The V gene is TRBV11-3, the J gene TRBJ1-1; perhaps TRBD1 as D (6 bases). The V and J ends lost 5 bases and 1 base respectively, with 11 bases between them. This CDR3 region has 14 residues. Looked up from germline, CDR1 is SGHNT and CDR2 is YENEEA. The CDR3 DNA sequence: TGTGCCAGCAGCAAGGGACAAACGAACACTGAAGCTTTCTTT. Translation: CASSKGQTNTEAFF.

The genes are TRBV19 and TRBJ2-7, with 9 bases matching TRBD1. V lost 4 bases and J lost 2; bases outside the gene matches: 3. This CDR3 is built from 14 residues. Germline V gene lookup returns CDR1 LNHDA and CDR2 SQIVND (reference sequence). The CDR3 DNA reads TGTGCCAGTAGTAGGGACAGGGCTCCCTACGAGCAGTACTTC. Protein: CASSRDRAPYEQYF.

This clone was observed once. J is TRBJ2-1 and V is TRBV27; TRBD2 matches 10 bases. Trimming took 7 bases from V and 9 from J; bases not matched to a gene: 9. Looked up from germline, CDR1 is MNHEY and CDR2 is SMNVEV (reference sequence). The CDR3 is made up of 14 amino acids. CDR3 protein: CASNLLAGSVEQFF. In DNA form, the CDR3 reads TGTGCCAGCAACTTACTAGCGGGAAGTGTTGAGCAGTTCTTC.

This chain links TRBV7-6 with TRBJ2-5, with a possible D match to TRBD1 (5 bases). The V gene lost 1 base and the J gene lost 4 bases, with 10 bases spanning the gap. CDR3 length: 14 amino acids. Germline V lookup: CDR1 SGHVS, CDR2 FNYEAQ. Here the CDR3 reads CASSLEDKRETQYF. The CDR3 DNA follows: TGTGCCAGCAGCTTAGAGGACAAACGAGAGACCCAGTACTTC. Full variable domain (missing parts from reference TRBV7-6 and TRBJ2-5): GAGVSQSPRYKVTKRGQDVALRCDPISGHVSLYWYRQALGQGPEFLTYFNYEAQQDKSGLPNDRFSAERPEGSISTLTIQRTEQRDSAMYRCASSLEDKRETQYFGPGTRLLVL.

The rearrangement joins TRBV9 to TRBJ2-2, with D uncertain. V lost 0 bases and J 4 bases, leaving 10 bases between the germline ends. The length of the CDR3 is 15 residues. Germline V CDR1 and CDR2: SGDLS, YYNGEE. The CDR3 DNA follows: TGTGCCAGCAGCGTAGTAGATCTCCTCACCGGGGAGCTGTTTTTT. Translated, it gives CASSVVDLLTGELFF.

This sequence joins TRBV2 and TRBJ2-5; TRBD2 aligns across 9 bases. Germline V gene lookup returns CDR1 SNHLY and CDR2 FYNNEI. The length of the CDR3 is 15 residues. The V gene end was trimmed by 1 base and the J gene end by 4 bases; junction bases not matched to a gene: 4. The DNA of the CDR3 is TGTGCCAGCAGTGAAGAGGGACTAGCTTCAGAGACCCAGTACTTC. Translating gives CASSEEGLASETQYF.

The chain couples TRBV6-2 or TRBV6-3 to TRBJ2-2; a weak D match, TRBD1 (7 bases). CDR1 MNHEY and CDR2 SVGEGT come from the germline V gene. The CDR3 runs to 15 residues. V was shortened by 4 bases and J by 5 bases, with 14 bases between the two germline ends. The CDR3 sequence: CASSSGDRTTGELFF. The CDR3 nucleotides are TGTGCCAGCAGTTCGGGGGACAGAACGACCGGGGAGCTGTTTTTT.

The rearrangement joins TRBV5-1 to TRBJ2-3; a weak D match, TRBD1 (5 bases). CDR3 length: 12 amino acids. CDR1 SGHRS and CDR2 YFSETQ come from the germline V gene. V gave up 3 bases and J gave up 7 bases, with 9 bases separating them. This CDR3 is CASSYDSYTQYF. The CDR3 DNA sequence: TGCGCCAGCAGCTACGACAGTTATACGCAGTATTTT.

The chain uses TRBV27 and TRBJ1-1; weak D call: TRBD1 (6 bases). Per the germline V gene, CDR1 is MNHEY and CDR2 is SMNVEV (reference sequence). The V end was cut by 3 bases, the J end by 2 bases, with 16 bases between. This CDR3 comprises 16 residues. The CDR3 DNA is TGTGCCAGCAGTTTCCCTAACCGGACAGCAAACACTGAAGCTTTCTTT. It specifies CASSFPNRTANTEAFF.

The chain is built from TRBV12-3 or TRBV12-4 and TRBJ1-2; unclear D gene. V was shortened by 6 bases and J by 4 bases, with 12 bases between the two germline ends. CDR3 length equals 13 residues. For the CDR3, the DNA is TGTGCCAGCAGGAGAGGCCTAATCTATGGCTACACCTTC. Its translation: CASRRGLIYGYTF.